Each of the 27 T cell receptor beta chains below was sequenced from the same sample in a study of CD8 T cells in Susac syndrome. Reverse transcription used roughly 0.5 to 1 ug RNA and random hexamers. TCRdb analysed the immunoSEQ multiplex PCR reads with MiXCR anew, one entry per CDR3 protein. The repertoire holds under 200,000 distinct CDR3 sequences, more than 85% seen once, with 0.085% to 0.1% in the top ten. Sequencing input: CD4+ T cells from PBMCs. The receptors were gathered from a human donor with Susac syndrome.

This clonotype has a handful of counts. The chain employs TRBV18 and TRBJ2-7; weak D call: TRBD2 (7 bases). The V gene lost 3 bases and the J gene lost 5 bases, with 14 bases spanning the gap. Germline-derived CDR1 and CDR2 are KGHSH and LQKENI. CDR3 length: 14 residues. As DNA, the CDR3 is TGTGCCAGCTCACCGACCCCCGGGGGGCACGAGCAGTACTTC. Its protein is CASSPTPGGHEQYF.

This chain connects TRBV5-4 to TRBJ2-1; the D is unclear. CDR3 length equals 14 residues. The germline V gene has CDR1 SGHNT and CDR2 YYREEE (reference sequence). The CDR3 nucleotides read TGTGCTACCAGGCGTCAGAGCTCCTACAATGAGCAGTTCTTC. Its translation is CATRRQSSYNEQFF.

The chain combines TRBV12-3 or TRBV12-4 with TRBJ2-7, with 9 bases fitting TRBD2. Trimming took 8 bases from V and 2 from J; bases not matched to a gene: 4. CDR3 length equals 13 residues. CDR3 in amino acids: CASAGGRAYEQYF. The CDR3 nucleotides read TGTGCCAGCGCGGGGGGGCGGGCCTACGAGCAGTACTTC.

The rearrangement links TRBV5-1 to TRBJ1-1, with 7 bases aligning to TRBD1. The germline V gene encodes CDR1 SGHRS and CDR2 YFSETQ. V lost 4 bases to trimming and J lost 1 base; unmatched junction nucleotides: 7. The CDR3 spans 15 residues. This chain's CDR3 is CASSLWTGSNTEAFF. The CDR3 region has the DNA TGCGCCAGCAGCCTTTGGACAGGTTCGAACACTGAAGCTTTCTTT.

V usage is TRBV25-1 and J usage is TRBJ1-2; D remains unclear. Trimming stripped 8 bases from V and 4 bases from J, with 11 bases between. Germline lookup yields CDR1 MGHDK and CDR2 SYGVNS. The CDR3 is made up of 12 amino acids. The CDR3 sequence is CASFGAGYGYTF. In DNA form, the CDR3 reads TGTGCCAGCTTCGGCGCGGGCTATGGCTACACCTTC.

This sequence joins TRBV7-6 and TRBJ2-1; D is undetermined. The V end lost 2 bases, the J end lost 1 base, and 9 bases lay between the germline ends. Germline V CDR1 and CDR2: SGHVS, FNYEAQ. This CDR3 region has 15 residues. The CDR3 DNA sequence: TGTGCCAGCAGCTTAAGAATAGGGTCCTACAATGAGCAGTTCTTC. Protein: CASSLRIGSYNEQFF. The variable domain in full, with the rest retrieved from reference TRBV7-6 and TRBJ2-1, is GAGVSQSPRYKVTKRGQDVALRCDPISGHVSLYWYRQALGQGPEFLTYFNYEAQQDKSGLPNDRFSAERPEGSISTLTIQRTEQRDSAMYRCASSLRIGSYNEQFFGPGTRLTVL.

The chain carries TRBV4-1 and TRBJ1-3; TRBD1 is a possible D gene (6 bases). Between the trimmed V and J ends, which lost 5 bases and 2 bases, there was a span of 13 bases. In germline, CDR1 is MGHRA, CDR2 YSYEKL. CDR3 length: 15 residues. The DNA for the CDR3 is TGCGCCAGCAGCACCGGACAGAGAGCTGGAAACACCATATATTTT. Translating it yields CASSTGQRAGNTIYF.

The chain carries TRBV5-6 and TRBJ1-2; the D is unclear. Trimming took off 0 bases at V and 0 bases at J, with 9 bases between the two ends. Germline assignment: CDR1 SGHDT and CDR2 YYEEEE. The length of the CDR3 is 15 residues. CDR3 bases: TGTGCCAGCAGCTTGGGAACTCTAGCTAACTATGGCTACACCTTC. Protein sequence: CASSLGTLANYGYTF.

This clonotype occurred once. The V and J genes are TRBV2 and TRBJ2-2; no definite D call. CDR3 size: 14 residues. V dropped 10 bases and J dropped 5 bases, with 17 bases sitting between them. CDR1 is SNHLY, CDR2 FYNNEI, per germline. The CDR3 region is CATQLLGKTGELFF. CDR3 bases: TGTGCCACACAGTTACTGGGGAAGACCGGGGAGCTGTTTTTT.

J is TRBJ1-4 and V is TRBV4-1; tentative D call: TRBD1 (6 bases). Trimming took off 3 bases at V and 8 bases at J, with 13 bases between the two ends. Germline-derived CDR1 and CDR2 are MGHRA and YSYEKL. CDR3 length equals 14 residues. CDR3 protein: CASSHWGASEKLFF. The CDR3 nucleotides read TGCGCCAGCAGCCATTGGGGGGCGTCGGAAAAACTGTTTTTT.

Here the CDR3 reads CASSRLGLAKNIQYF. The CDR3 DNA is TGCGCCAGCAGCCGCTTAGGACTAGCCAAAAACATTCAGTACTTC. The chain uses TRBV4-1 and TRBJ2-4; TRBD2 might be the D (5 bases). CDR3 length: 15 residues. Germline V gives CDR1 MGHRA, CDR2 YSYEKL. V was pared by 4 bases and J by 0 bases, with 10 bases between.

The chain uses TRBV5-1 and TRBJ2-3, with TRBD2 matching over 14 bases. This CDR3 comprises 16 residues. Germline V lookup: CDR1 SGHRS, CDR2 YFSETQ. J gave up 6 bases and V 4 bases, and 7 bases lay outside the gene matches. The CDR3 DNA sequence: TGCGCCAGCAGCACGGGGACTAGCGGGAGTACTGATACGCAGTATTTT. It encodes CASSTGTSGSTDTQYF.

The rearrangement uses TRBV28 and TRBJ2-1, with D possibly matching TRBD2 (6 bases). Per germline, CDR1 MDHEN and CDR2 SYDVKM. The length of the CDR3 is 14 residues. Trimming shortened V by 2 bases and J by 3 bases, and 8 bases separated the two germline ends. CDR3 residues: CASSLAGNYNEQFF. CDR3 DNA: TGTGCCAGCAGTTTAGCGGGGAACTACAATGAGCAGTTCTTC.

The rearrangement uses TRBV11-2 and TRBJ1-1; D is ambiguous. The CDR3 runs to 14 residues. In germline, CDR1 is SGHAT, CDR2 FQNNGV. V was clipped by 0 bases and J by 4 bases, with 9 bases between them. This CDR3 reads CASSLEGKGTEAFF. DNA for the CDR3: TGTGCCAGCAGCTTAGAGGGTAAGGGCACTGAAGCTTTCTTT.

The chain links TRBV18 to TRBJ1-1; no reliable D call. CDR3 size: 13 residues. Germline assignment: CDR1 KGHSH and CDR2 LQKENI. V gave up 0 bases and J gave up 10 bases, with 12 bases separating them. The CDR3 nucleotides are TGTGCCAGCTCACCACCGATTGAAGAGGCAGCTTTCTTT. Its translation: CASSPPIEEAAFF. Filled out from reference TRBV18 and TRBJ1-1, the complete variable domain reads NAGVMQNPRHLVRRRGQEARLRCSPMKGHSHVYWYRQLPEEGLKFMVYLQKENIIDESGMPKERFSAEFPKEGPSILRIQQVVRGDSAAYFCASSPPIEEAAFFGQGTRLTVV.

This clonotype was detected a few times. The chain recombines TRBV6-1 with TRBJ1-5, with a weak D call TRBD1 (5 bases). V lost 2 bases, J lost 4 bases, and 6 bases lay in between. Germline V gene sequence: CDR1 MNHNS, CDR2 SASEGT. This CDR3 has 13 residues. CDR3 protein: CASSERGNQPQHF. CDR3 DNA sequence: TGTGCCAGCAGTGAAAGGGGAAATCAGCCCCAGCATTTT.

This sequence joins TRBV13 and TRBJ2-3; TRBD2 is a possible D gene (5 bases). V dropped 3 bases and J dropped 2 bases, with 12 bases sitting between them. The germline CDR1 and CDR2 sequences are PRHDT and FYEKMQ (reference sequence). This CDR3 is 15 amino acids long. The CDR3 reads CASSFGSGFTDTQYF. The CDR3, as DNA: TGTGCCAGCAGCTTTGGTTCGGGATTCACAGATACGCAGTATTTT.

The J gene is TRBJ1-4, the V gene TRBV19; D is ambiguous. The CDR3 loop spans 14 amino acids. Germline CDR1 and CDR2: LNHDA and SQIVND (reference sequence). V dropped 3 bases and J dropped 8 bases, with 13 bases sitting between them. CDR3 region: CASSMLQGQEKLFF. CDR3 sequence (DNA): TGTGCCAGTAGTATGCTGCAAGGGCAGGAAAAACTGTTTTTT.

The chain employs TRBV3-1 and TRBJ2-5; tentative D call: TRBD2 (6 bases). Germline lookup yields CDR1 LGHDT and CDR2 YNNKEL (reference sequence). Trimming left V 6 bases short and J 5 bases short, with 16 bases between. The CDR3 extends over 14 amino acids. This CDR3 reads CASRNGPAGETQYF. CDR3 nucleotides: TGTGCCAGCAGAAACGGACCGGCGGGGGAGACCCAGTACTTC.

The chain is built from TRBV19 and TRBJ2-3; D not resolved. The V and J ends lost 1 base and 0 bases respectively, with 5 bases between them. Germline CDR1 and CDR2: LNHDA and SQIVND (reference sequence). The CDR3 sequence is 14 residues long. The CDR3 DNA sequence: TGTGCCAGTAGTATAGGCCCAAGCACAGATACGCAGTATTTT. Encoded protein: CASSIGPSTDTQYF. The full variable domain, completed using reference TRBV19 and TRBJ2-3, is DGGITQSPKYLFRKEGQNVTLSCEQNLNHDAMYWYRQDPGQGLRLIYYSQIVNDFQKGDIAEGYSVSREKKESFPLTVTSAQKNPTAFYLCASSIGPSTDTQYFGPGTRLTVL.

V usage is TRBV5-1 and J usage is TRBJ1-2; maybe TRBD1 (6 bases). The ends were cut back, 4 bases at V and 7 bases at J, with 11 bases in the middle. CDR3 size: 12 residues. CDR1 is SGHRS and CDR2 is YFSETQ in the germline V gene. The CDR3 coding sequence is TGCGCCAGCAGCAGGGACATGCGTGGCTACACCTTC. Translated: CASSRDMRGYTF.

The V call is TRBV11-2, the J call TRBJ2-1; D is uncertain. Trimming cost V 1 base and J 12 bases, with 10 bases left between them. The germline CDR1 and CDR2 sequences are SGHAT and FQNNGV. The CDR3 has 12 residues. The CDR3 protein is CASSLVVDGQFF. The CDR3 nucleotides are TGTGCCAGCAGCTTAGTTGTGGACGGGCAGTTCTTC.

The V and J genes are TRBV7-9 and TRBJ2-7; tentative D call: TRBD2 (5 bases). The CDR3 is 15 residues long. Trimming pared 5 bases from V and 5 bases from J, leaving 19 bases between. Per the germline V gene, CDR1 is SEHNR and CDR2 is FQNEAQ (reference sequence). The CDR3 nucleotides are TGTGCCAGCAGCCGATGGACTGATAAGAGGGACGAGCAGTACTTC. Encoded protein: CASSRWTDKRDEQYF.

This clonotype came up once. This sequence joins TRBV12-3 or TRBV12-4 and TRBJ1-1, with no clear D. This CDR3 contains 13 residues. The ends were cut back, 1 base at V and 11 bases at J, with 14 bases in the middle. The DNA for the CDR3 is TGTGCCAGCAGTTTAGGGACTCAGCGGAAGGCTTTCTTT. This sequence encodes CASSLGTQRKAFF.

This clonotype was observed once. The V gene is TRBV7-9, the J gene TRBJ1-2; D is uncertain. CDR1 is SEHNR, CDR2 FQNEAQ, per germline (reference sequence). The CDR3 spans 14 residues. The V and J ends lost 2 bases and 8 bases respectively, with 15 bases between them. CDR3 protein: CASSLQAAGLGYTF. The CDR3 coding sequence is TGTGCCAGCAGCTTACAGGCAGCCGGATTAGGCTACACCTTC. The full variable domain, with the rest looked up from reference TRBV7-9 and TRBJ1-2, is DTGVSQNPRHKITKRGQNVTFRCDPISEHNRLYWYRQTLGQGPEFLTYFQNEAQLEKSRLLSDRFSAERPKGSFSTLEIQRTEQGDSAMYLCASSLQAAGLGYTFGSGTRLTVV.

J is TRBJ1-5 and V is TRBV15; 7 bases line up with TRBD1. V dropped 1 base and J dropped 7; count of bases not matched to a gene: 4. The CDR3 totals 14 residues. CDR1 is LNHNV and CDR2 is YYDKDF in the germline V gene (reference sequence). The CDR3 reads CATSRGGGRQPQHF. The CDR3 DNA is TGTGCCACCAGCAGAGGAGGGGGCAGGCAGCCCCAGCATTTT.

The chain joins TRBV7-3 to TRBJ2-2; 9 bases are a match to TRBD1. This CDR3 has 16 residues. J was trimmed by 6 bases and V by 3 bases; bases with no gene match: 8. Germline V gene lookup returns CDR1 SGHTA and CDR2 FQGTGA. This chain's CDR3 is CASSFGTGGASGELFF. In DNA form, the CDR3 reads TGTGCCAGCAGCTTTGGAACAGGGGGCGCTTCCGGGGAGCTGTTTTTT.